What follows are 18 T cell receptor beta chains derived from one specimen sequenced in a study of identical twins. TCRdb reprocessed the 5' RACE reads with MiXCR, giving one entry per CDR3 protein. Of around 490,000 distinct CDR3 sequences listed, about 13% are singletons. This sample also belongs to another study, concerning yellow fever vaccine responses in identical twins.

The sequenced sample was CD4+ T cells sorted from blood. These receptor sequences come from a woman aged 18-30 years in good health.

In this sample, this clonotype turned up a few times. The rearrangement links TRBV6-5 to TRBJ2-5; D is uncertain. V lost 5 bases to trimming and J lost 7 bases, with 11 bases between them. This CDR3 has 12 amino acids. Germline CDR1 is MNHEY and CDR2 is SVGAGI. CDR3 loop: CASSTGFGTQYF. CDR3 nucleotides: TGTGCCAGCAGTACCGGGTTTGGGACCCAGTACTTC.

This clonotype was counted only a few times. V is TRBV7-2 and J is TRBJ2-3; maybe TRBD2 (6 bases). The V gene's germline CDR1 is SGHTA and CDR2 FQGNSA. There are 16 residues in the CDR3. Trimming removed 3 bases from V and 4 bases from J, with 17 bases in between. The CDR3 DNA reads as TGTGCCAGCAGCTTGCGAAGGACTAATCGGGCAGATACGCAGTATTTT. Translated: CASSLRRTNRADTQYF.

This clonotype has a handful of counts. In DNA, the CDR3 is TGCGCCAGCAGCCCGAACCCTCTGGGGGGCCAAGAGACCCAGTACTTC. Translation: CASSPNPLGGQETQYF. The V gene is TRBV5-1, the J gene TRBJ2-5; possible D gene TRBD2, 6 bases. Deletions cut 4 bases from V and 1 base from J, with 17 bases between. CDR1 SGHRS and CDR2 YFSETQ come from the germline V gene. CDR3 size: 16 residues.

The CDR3 is CASSSPRESYQETQYF. The CDR3 DNA sequence: TGCGCCAGCAGCTCGCCCCGGGAAAGCTACCAAGAGACCCAGTACTTC. V usage is TRBV5-1 and J usage is TRBJ2-5; a possible D gene is TRBD2 (5 bases). V was cut by 3 bases and J by 0 bases, with 15 bases left in between. The CDR3 is 16 residues long. Germline assignment: CDR1 SGHRS and CDR2 YFSETQ.

The rearrangement uses TRBV18 and TRBJ2-3, with 7 positions matching TRBD2. V dropped 3 bases and J dropped 1; count of bases not matched to a gene: 4. This CDR3 is built from 15 residues. In germline, CDR1 is KGHSH, CDR2 LQKENI. DNA for the CDR3: TGTGCCAGCTCACCCCGGGAGGATGGCACAGATACGCAGTATTTT. This codes for CASSPREDGTDTQYF.

This clonotype was detected only a few times. The chain is built from TRBV20-1 and TRBJ2-7, with a weak D call TRBD2 (6 bases). The V gene lost 0 bases and the J gene lost 5 bases, with 14 bases spanning the gap. Germline assignment: CDR1 DFQATT and CDR2 SNEGSKA (reference sequence). The CDR3 spans 14 residues. CDR3 sequence reads: CSARDRRGLHEQYF. CDR3 sequence (DNA): TGCAGTGCTAGAGATCGGAGGGGTCTGCACGAGCAGTACTTC.

The rearrangement links TRBV2 to TRBJ2-5; the D is unclear. The germline V gene encodes CDR1 SNHLY and CDR2 FYNNEI. The V end lost 1 base, the J end lost 1 base, and 10 bases lay between the germline ends. This CDR3 region has 15 residues. The CDR3 loop reads CASSEGVAVQETQYF. CDR3 nucleotides: TGTGCCAGCAGTGAAGGGGTGGCAGTCCAAGAGACCCAGTACTTC. The whole variable domain, filled in from reference TRBV2 and TRBJ2-5, reads EPEVTQTPSHQVTQMGQEVILRCVPISNHLYFYWYRQILGQKVEFLVSFYNNEISEKSEIFDDQFSVERPDGSNFTLKIRSTKLEDSAMYFCASSEGVAVQETQYFGPGTRLLVL.

CDR3 sequence (DNA): TGTGCCAGCAGCCCCCAGTTCCCGGGACAGGTTTTCAGCACTGAGCAGTTCTTC. It yields the protein CASSPQFPGQVFSTEQFF. The genes are TRBV3-1 and TRBJ2-1; 8 bases fit TRBD1. Per the germline V gene, CDR1 is LGHDT and CDR2 is YNNKEL (reference sequence). V dropped 4 bases and J dropped 9; count of bases not matched to a gene: 20. This CDR3 is built from 18 residues.

The chain has TRBV20-1 and TRBJ2-3, with 7 bases fitting TRBD2. CDR3 size: 15 residues. In germline, CDR1 is DFQATT, CDR2 SNEGSKA (reference sequence). Trimming removed 3 bases from V and 2 bases from J; junction bases left unmatched: 8. The DNA for the CDR3 is TGCAGTGCTAGGAGGCTAGCGGACTTCACAGATACGCAGTATTTT. Translating gives CSARRLADFTDTQYF.

This clonotype was seen a few times. V gene TRBV5-1 combines with J gene TRBJ2-2; a weak D match, TRBD1 (6 bases). CDR1 is SGHRS, CDR2 YFSETQ, per germline. The CDR3 sequence is 17 residues long. Trimming left V 4 bases short and J 4 bases short, with 20 bases between. CDR3 in amino acids: CASSLRQQGSSTGELFF. As DNA, the CDR3 is TGCGCCAGCAGCCTCCGACAGCAGGGGTCGTCCACCGGGGAGCTGTTTTTT.

The J gene is TRBJ2-7, the V gene TRBV10-3; 7 bases are shared with TRBD2. After removal of 10 bases from V and 6 bases from J, the junction contained 6 bases not matched to a gene. Germline CDR1 is ENHRY and CDR2 is SYGVKD. The CDR3 spans 11 residues. CDR3 region: CATRGEGEQYF. Here the CDR3 DNA reads TGTGCCACCCGTGGGGAGGGCGAGCAGTACTTC.

The V gene is TRBV20-1, the J gene TRBJ2-3, with D perhaps TRBD1 (5 bases). The CDR3 length is 13 residues. V was shortened by 4 bases and J by 2 bases, with 10 bases between the two germline ends. Germline CDR1 reads DFQATT; CDR2 reads SNEGSKA (reference sequence). In DNA, the CDR3 is TGCAGTGCTAAAGGGGATGTCACAGATACGCAGTATTTT. Encoded protein: CSAKGDVTDTQYF.

This clonotype turned up a few times. The V gene is TRBV5-1, the J gene TRBJ2-7; no firm D call. V lost 4 bases and J lost 3, with 17 bases in between. Germline-derived CDR1 and CDR2 are SGHRS and YFSETQ. The CDR3 is made up of 15 amino acids. The CDR3 DNA sequence: TGCGCCAGCAGCCCGGCAGCAGCAAGCTTCTACGAGCAGTACTTC. Its protein product is CASSPAAASFYEQYF.

This clonotype turned up a few times. The chain couples TRBV10-3 to TRBJ1-2; no clear D. In germline, CDR1 is ENHRY, CDR2 SYGVKD. V lost 3 bases and J 2 bases, leaving 19 bases between the germline ends. The CDR3 spans 17 residues. The CDR3 bases are TGTGCCATCAGTGACCCCAGACCCGGTCCACTAAACTATGGCTACACCTTC. Amino acid sequence: CAISDPRPGPLNYGYTF.

The chain links TRBV5-1 to TRBJ2-1, with 9 bases identical to TRBD1. CDR3 length equals 17 residues. V was pared by 0 bases and J by 6 bases, with 10 bases of the junction left unmatched. CDR1 is SGHRS and CDR2 is YFSETQ in the germline V gene. CDR3 nucleotide sequence: TGCGCCAGCAGCTTGGGATCCGGGACAGGGTCTATCAATGAGCAGTTCTTC. Translation gives CASSLGSGTGSINEQFF.

J is TRBJ2-1 and V is TRBV7-2; 8 nucleotides match TRBD2. V lost 1 base to trimming and J lost 6 bases; unmatched junction nucleotides: 8. The CDR3 spans 16 residues. Germline V gene sequence: CDR1 SGHTA, CDR2 FQGNSA. DNA of the CDR3: TGTGCCAGCAGCTTAGGAGCTCTAGCGGGTCTCAATGAGCAGTTCTTC. It yields the protein CASSLGALAGLNEQFF.

This clonotype was seen a few times. The V gene is TRBV11-2, the J gene TRBJ2-1; D tentatively reads TRBD1 or TRBD2 (5 bases each). The V end lost 2 bases, the J end lost 7 bases, and 12 bases lay between the germline ends. Germline values: CDR1 SGHAT, CDR2 FQNNGV. The CDR3 is 14 amino acids. The CDR3 DNA sequence: TGTGCCAGCAGCTTATCAGGGACCCTAAATGAGCAGTTCTTC. Its protein product is CASSLSGTLNEQFF.

This clonotype was seen only a few times. The chain combines TRBV20-1 with TRBJ2-7, with a tentative D call TRBD2 (6 bases). V lost 5 bases and J lost 3, with 14 bases in between. There are 13 residues in the CDR3. Germline CDR1 is DFQATT and CDR2 is SNEGSKA (reference sequence). CDR3 loop: CSAPREYGYEQYF. The CDR3 region has the DNA TGCAGTGCTCCCCGGGAGTACGGCTACGAGCAGTACTTC.